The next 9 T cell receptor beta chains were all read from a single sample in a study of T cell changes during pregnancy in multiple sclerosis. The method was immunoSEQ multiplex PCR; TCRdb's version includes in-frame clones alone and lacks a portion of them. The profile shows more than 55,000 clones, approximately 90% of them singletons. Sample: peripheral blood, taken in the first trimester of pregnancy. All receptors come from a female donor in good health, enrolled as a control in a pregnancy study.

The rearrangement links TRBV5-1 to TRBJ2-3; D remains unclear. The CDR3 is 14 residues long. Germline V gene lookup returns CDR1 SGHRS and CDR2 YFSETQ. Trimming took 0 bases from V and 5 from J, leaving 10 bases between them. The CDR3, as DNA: TGCGCCAGCAGCTTGGCCAGAACAGAAGATACGCAGTATTTT. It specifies CASSLARTEDTQYF.

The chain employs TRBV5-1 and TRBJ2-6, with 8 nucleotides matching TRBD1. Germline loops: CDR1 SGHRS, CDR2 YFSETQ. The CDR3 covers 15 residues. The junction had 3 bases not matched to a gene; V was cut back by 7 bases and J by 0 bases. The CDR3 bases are TGCGCCAGCTTCACAGGGGGCTCTGGGGCCAACGTCCTGACTTTC. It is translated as CASFTGGSGANVLTF.

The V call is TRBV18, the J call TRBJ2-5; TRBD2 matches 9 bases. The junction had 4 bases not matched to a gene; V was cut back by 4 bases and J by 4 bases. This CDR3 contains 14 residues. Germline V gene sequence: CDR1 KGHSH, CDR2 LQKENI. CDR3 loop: CASSRLAGVETQYF. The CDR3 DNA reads TGTGCCAGCTCACGATTAGCGGGAGTAGAGACCCAGTACTTC.

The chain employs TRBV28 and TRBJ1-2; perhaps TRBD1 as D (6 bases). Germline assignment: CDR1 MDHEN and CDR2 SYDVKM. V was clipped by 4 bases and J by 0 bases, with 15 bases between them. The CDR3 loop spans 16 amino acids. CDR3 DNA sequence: TGTGCCAGCAGTTCTATAGGACAGACAGCTAACTATGGCTACACCTTC. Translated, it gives CASSSIGQTANYGYTF.

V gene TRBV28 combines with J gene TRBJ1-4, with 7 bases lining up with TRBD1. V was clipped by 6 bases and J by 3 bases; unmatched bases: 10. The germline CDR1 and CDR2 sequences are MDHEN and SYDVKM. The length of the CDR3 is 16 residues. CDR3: CASRTRGHIANEKLFF. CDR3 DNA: TGTGCCAGCAGGACTAGGGGGCACATAGCTAATGAAAAACTGTTTTTT.

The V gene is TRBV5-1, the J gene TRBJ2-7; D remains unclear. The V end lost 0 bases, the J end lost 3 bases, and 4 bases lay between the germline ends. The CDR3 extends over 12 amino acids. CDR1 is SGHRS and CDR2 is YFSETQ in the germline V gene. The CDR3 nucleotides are TGCGCCAGCAGCTTGGACTACTACGAGCAGTACTTC. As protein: CASSLDYYEQYF.

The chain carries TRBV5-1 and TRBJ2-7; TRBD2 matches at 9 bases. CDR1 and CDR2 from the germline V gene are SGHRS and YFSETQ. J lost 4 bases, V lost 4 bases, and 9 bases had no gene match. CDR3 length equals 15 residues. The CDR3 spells CASSDPGTSSYEQYF. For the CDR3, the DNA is TGCGCCAGCAGCGACCCCGGGACTAGCTCTTACGAGCAGTACTTC.

The CDR3 protein is CASTAAGFNTEAFF. CDR3 coding DNA: TGTGCCAGCACCGCAGCAGGGTTTAACACTGAAGCTTTCTTT. This chain joins TRBV28 and TRBJ1-1, with TRBD1 as a possible D gene (5 bases). Germline assignment: CDR1 MDHEN and CDR2 SYDVKM. This CDR3 spans 14 amino acids. Trimming stripped 7 bases from V and 2 bases from J, with 14 bases between. The entire variable domain, with the rest obtained from reference TRBV28 and TRBJ1-1, is as follows: DVKVTQSSRYLVKRTGEKVFLECVQDMDHENMFWYRQDPGLGLRLIYFSYDVKMKEKGDIPEGYSVSREKKERFSLILESASTNQTSMYLCASTAAGFNTEAFFGQGTRLTVV.

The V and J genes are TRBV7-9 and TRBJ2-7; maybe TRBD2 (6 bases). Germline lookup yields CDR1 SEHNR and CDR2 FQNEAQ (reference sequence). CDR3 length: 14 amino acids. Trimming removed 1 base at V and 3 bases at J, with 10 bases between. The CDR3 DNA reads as TGTGCCAGCAGCTTAGTGGGGGGTCACTACGAGCAGTACTTC. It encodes CASSLVGGHYEQYF.